This T cell receptor (beta chain) was recorded in a study of human T cells and chemical hapten exposure. Study-level information: Skin of the upper inner arm, approximately 2 cm by approximately 2 cm, received 2% DPC for sensitization. Overall study results and limits: Healthy individuals' immune responses may differ from those of donors, who had alopecia.

This clonotype showed up just a few times. What it binds is not known. As to time point: patch test 2, 6 weeks after DPC sensitization. As to treatment: therapeutic diphenylcyclopropenone sensitization with weekly scalp DPC. Donation of samples came from alopecia patients who were 18 to 70 years old and suitable for DPC. Whole blood that had not been fractionated was the source of extracted total RNA. One entry per CDR3 protein, called by TCRdb with MiXCR from the RACE reads. The sample includes around 99,000 distinct CDR3 sequences, roughly 11% of them seen just once. The specimen was whole blood, collected in connection with sensitization to the hapten diphenylcyclopropenone (DPC). This receptor was obtained from a middle-aged man with alopecia areata. Some clones in this sample may be carry-over from other donors' samples.

CDR3 DNA: TGCGCCAGCAGCCAAGAAATGGGTCGGGCGGGAGGCCGGGAATCCCACATTCAGTACTTC. Translated: CASSQEMGRAGGRESHIQYF. The chain has TRBV4-1 and TRBJ2-4; 8 nucleotides align to TRBD2. The CDR3 is made up of 20 amino acids. V lost 0 bases to trimming and J lost 8 bases; unmatched junction nucleotides: 21. Germline CDR1 MGHRA, CDR2 YSYEKL.